Presented here are 21 T cell receptor beta chains from one specimen sequenced in a study of T cell changes during pregnancy in multiple sclerosis. Here immunoSEQ multiplex PCR was the method, and the copy in TCRdb shows in-frame clones only, minus some. This repertoire shows roughly 110,000 clones, 85% to 95% found once; its top ten account for roughly 0.78%. The sequenced sample was peripheral blood, obtained in the third trimester of pregnancy. These receptors were taken from a female donor in good health, enrolled as a control in a pregnancy study.

A single count supports this clone. This sequence joins TRBV19 and TRBJ1-4, with 8 bases fitting TRBD1. CDR3 length equals 14 residues. Germline V CDR1 and CDR2: LNHDA, SQIVND (reference sequence). The V segment lost 4 bases and the J segment 7 bases; nucleotides outside the gene matches: 5. The CDR3 protein is CASSSGQGLEKLFF. Written as DNA, the CDR3 is TGTGCCAGTAGTAGTGGACAGGGCCTTGAAAAACTGTTTTTT.

The gene calls are TRBV13 and TRBJ1-5; D uncertain. The V gene's germline CDR1 is PRHDT and CDR2 FYEKMQ (reference sequence). Trimming removed 2 bases at V and 5 bases at J, with 10 bases between. The CDR3 length is 14 residues. The CDR3 DNA sequence: TGTGCCAGCAGCTTACGACATGAAGATCAGCCCCAGCATTTT. It encodes CASSLRHEDQPQHF.

The chain links TRBV5-4 to TRBJ2-2; D unclear. The V gene's germline CDR1 is SGHNT and CDR2 YYREEE (reference sequence). This CDR3 is 11 amino acids long. V was trimmed by 1 base and J by 8 bases, leaving 3 bases between them. The CDR3 nucleotides are TGTGCCAGCAGCTTGCGGGGGGAGCTGTTTTTT. Its protein product is CASSLRGELFF.

This rearrangement joins TRBV7-2 to TRBJ2-1; TRBD1 is a possible D gene (7 bases). Germline CDR1 and CDR2: SGHTA and FQGNSA. The CDR3 is made up of 14 amino acids. Trimming took 0 bases from V and 7 from J, leaving 10 bases between them. CDR3 sequence (DNA): TGTGCCAGCAGCTTAGCACAGGGGAGGAATGAGCAGTTCTTC. Translation gives CASSLAQGRNEQFF. The full variable domain, in which reference TRBV7-2 and TRBJ2-1 provide the parts outside the CDR3, is GAGVSQSPSNKVTEKGKDVELRCDPISGHTALYWYRQSLGQGLEFLIYFQGNSAPDKSGLPSDRFSAERTGGSVSTLTIQRTQQEDSAVYLCASSLAQGRNEQFFGPGTRLTVL.

The chain uses TRBV4-2 and TRBJ2-1, with TRBD2 as a possible D gene (5 bases). Germline loops: CDR1 LGHNA, CDR2 YNFKEQ. Trimming removed 0 bases from V and 3 bases from J, with 9 bases in between. CDR3 length: 15 amino acids. The CDR3: CASSQDIGNYNEQFF. The CDR3 DNA reads TGTGCCAGCAGCCAAGATATCGGGAACTACAATGAGCAGTTCTTC.

The genes are TRBV7-9 and TRBJ1-2, with 9 bases fitting TRBD1. This CDR3 region has 13 residues. From germline, CDR1 is SEHNR and CDR2 FQNEAQ (reference sequence). Trimming removed 8 bases from V and 8 bases from J; junction bases left unmatched: 9. The CDR3 bases are TGTGCCAGCTCGGGACAGGGAAGAGGGGGCTACACCTTC. Protein: CASSGQGRGGYTF.

The count of this clone is one. Here the CDR3 reads CATSRGTSGGGTGELFF. CDR3 nucleotides: TGTGCCACCAGCAGAGGGACTAGCGGGGGGGGAACCGGGGAGCTGTTTTTT. The rearrangement joins TRBV15 to TRBJ2-2; 15 bases line up with TRBD2. There are 17 residues in the CDR3. Germline CDR1 is LNHNV and CDR2 is YYDKDF (reference sequence). V dropped 1 base and J dropped 5; count of bases not matched to a gene: 2.

This clone is a singleton in its sample. V and J are TRBV29-1 and TRBJ1-4; 9 nucleotides line up with TRBD1. This CDR3 spans 17 amino acids. Trimming removed 0 bases from V and 4 bases from J; junction bases left unmatched: 9. Germline CDR1 is SQVTM and CDR2 is ANQGSEA. This CDR3 reads CSVEDFDRGFGNEKLFF. The CDR3 DNA reads as TGCAGCGTTGAAGACTTCGACAGGGGGTTTGGTAATGAAAAACTGTTTTTT.

The gene calls are TRBV10-3 and TRBJ2-1; the match to TRBD2 covers 8 bases. V trimming: 3 bases; J trimming: 8 bases; junction bases outside the gene matches: 12. Germline V lookup: CDR1 ENHRY, CDR2 SYGVKD. The CDR3 covers 16 residues. CDR3 in amino acids: CAISDPVAGPGDEQFF. CDR3 nucleotide sequence: TGTGCCATCAGTGACCCTGTAGCGGGGCCGGGGGATGAGCAGTTCTTC.

The V gene is TRBV5-4, the J gene TRBJ2-3, with 7 bases identical to TRBD2. Per the germline V gene, CDR1 is SGHNT and CDR2 is YYREEE (reference sequence). This CDR3 contains 15 residues. Trimming cost V 1 base and J 4 bases; bases outside gene matches: 6. The DNA of the CDR3 is TGTGCCAGCAGCTTGTCCGGCGCGGGGGCAGATACGCAGTATTTT. Its translation: CASSLSGAGADTQYF. Full variable domain (outside the CDR3, taken from reference TRBV5-4 and TRBJ2-3): ETGVTQSPTHLIKTRGQQVTLRCSSQSGHNTVSWYQQALGQGPQFIFQYYREEENGRGNFPPRFSGLQFPNYSSELNVNALELDDSALYLCASSLSGAGADTQYFGPGTRLTVL.

This clone was observed a single time. The rearrangement joins TRBV7-2 to TRBJ1-6; the D gene is possibly TRBD1 (5 bases). Germline CDR1 reads SGHTA; CDR2 reads FQGNSA. The CDR3 runs to 16 residues. Trimming left V 1 base short and J 6 bases short, with 13 bases between. CDR3 nucleotide sequence: TGTGCCAGCAGCTTAGGGGGGATCGGGAGTAATTCACCCCTCCACTTT. This sequence encodes CASSLGGIGSNSPLHF.

The chain uses TRBV15 and TRBJ2-1; D is unclear. Trimming removed 3 bases from V and 0 bases from J, with 6 bases in between. This CDR3 has 14 residues. Germline lookup yields CDR1 LNHNV and CDR2 YYDKDF (reference sequence). The CDR3 coding sequence is TGTGCCACCAGCAGTGTCAGCTCCTACAATGAGCAGTTCTTC. This encodes CATSSVSSYNEQFF.

V is TRBV30 and J is TRBJ2-5, with 7 bases matching TRBD2. CDR3 length: 12 amino acids. With V trimmed by 4 bases and J by 9 bases, 8 bases remained unmatched. Germline lookup yields CDR1 GTSNPN and CDR2 SVGIG (reference sequence). The CDR3 nucleotides read TGTGCCTGGACCCCGGCAGGGAGGGCCCAGTACTTC. Its protein product is CAWTPAGRAQYF.

This chain joins TRBV5-6 and TRBJ1-5; unclear D gene. The V gene's germline CDR1 is SGHDT and CDR2 YYEEEE. Trimming pared 4 bases from V and 3 bases from J, leaving 14 bases between. This CDR3 contains 15 residues. CDR3 sequence: CASSRIGVHNQPQHF. DNA for the CDR3: TGTGCCAGCAGCCGGATCGGGGTTCACAATCAGCCCCAGCATTTT.

The chain joins TRBV4-3 to TRBJ1-1, with 7 bases that match TRBD1. Germline V gene sequence: CDR1 LGHNA, CDR2 YSLEER. The CDR3 sequence is 16 residues long. J gave up 3 bases and V 3 bases, and 10 bases lay outside the gene matches. CDR3 in DNA: TGCGCCAGCAGCCACGAGGCCCGGGACAGTCACACTGAAGCTTTCTTT. It codes for CASSHEARDSHTEAFF.

The V gene is TRBV13, the J gene TRBJ2-7, with 8 bases aligning to TRBD1. CDR3 size: 14 residues. The V gene end was trimmed by 5 bases and the J gene end by 4 bases; junction bases not matched to a gene: 7. CDR1 and CDR2 from the germline V gene are PRHDT and FYEKMQ (reference sequence). Written as DNA, the CDR3 is TGTGCCAGCAGCCTACGGGGACAGGATTACGAGCAGTACTTC. Amino acids: CASSLRGQDYEQYF.

This chain connects TRBV4-3 to TRBJ1-2; 8 bases agree with TRBD1. The length of the CDR3 is 15 residues. The ends lost 6 bases at V and 8 bases at J; junction bases unmatched: 14. Germline V gene sequence: CDR1 LGHNA, CDR2 YSLEER. The CDR3, as DNA: TGCGCCAGCAGTCCTCTCAGACAGGGGCTTTCGGGCTACACCTTC. It yields the protein CASSPLRQGLSGYTF.

The V call is TRBV11-3, the J call TRBJ2-1; a weak D match, TRBD2 (6 bases). Germline loops: CDR1 SGHNT, CDR2 YENEEA. The CDR3 has 18 residues. Trimming took 1 base from V and 7 from J, leaving 23 bases between them. The CDR3 sequence is CASSLGGPWAGTLNEQFF. Here the CDR3 DNA reads TGTGCCAGCAGCTTAGGGGGCCCCTGGGCGGGAACCCTTAATGAGCAGTTCTTC.

V is TRBV10-3 and J is TRBJ2-2; 11 nucleotides align to TRBD1. The germline V gene has CDR1 ENHRY and CDR2 SYGVKD. This CDR3 has 15 residues. The junction had 6 bases not matched to a gene; V was cut back by 7 bases and J by 5 bases. The CDR3 nucleotides are TGTGCCATCACCGAGGGGACAGGGGGGACCGGGGAGCTGTTTTTT. This encodes CAITEGTGGTGELFF.

The J gene is TRBJ1-1, the V gene TRBV6-5, with 7 bases aligning to TRBD1. The CDR3 runs to 14 residues. Germline V gene data show CDR1 as MNHEY and CDR2 as SVGAGI. V gave up 2 bases and J gave up 1 base; unmatched junction bases: 1. CDR3 in DNA: TGTGCCAGCAGTTACGGGACAGCGAACACTGAAGCTTTCTTT. Translating it yields CASSYGTANTEAFF.

This sequence joins TRBV6-6 and TRBJ1-6; a weak D match, TRBD1 (5 bases). This CDR3 contains 15 residues. V gave up 7 bases and J gave up 4 bases, with 14 bases separating them. Germline CDR1 is MNHNY and CDR2 is SVGAGI (reference sequence). The CDR3 region is CASTTRREYNSPLHF. Here the CDR3 DNA reads TGTGCCAGCACCACCCGCAGGGAATATAATTCACCCCTCCACTTT.